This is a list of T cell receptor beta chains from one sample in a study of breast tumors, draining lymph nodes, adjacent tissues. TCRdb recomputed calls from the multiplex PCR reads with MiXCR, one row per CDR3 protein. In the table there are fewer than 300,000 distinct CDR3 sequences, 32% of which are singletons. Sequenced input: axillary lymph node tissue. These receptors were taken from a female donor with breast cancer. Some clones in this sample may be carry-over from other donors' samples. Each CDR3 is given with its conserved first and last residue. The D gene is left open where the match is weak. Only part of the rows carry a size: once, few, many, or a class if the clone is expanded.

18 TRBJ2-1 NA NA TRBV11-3 TGTGCCAGCAGCTTAGTTGCGGGGGCTCTGAGCTCCTACAATGAGCAGTTCTTC CASSLVAGALSSYNEQFF
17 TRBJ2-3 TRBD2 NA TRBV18 TGTGCCAGCTCATTAATGACTAGCGGGAGATCAACAGATACGCAGTATTTT CASSLMTSGRSTDTQYF
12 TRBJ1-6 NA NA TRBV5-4 TGTGCCAGCAGCGCCTTAGGCTCACCCCTCCACTTT CASSALGSPLHF
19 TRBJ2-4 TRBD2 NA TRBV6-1 TGTGCCAGCAGCGCCGAGACTAGCGGGGGACTCTTAGCCAAAAACATTCAGTACTTC CASSAETSGGLLAKNIQYF
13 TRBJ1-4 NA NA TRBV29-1 TGCAGCGTTGGGGGGTCGGGGGATGAAAAACTGTTTTTT CSVGGSGDEKLFF
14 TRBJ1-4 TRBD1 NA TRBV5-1 TGCGCCAGCAGCCCGGGACAGGCGGAAGAAAAACTGTTTTTT CASSPGQAEEKLFF
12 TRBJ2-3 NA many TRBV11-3 TGTGCCAGCAGCTCCATCCGAGATACGCAGTATTTT CASSSIRDTQYF
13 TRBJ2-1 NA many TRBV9 TGTGCCAGCAGCCGGGAAGTTTACAATGAGCAGTTCTTC CASSREVYNEQFF
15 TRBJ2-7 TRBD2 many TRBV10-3 TGTGCCATCAGGCCGAGCGGGACCCCGGTCTACGAGCAGTACTTC CAIRPSGTPVYEQYF
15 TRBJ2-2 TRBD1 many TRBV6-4 TGTGCCAGCAGAAAGACAGGGGCGAACACCGGGGAGCTGTTTTTT CASRKTGANTGELFF
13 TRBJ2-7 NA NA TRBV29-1 TGCAGCGTTGTAGGGGATCTTACCTACGAGCAGTACTTC CSVVGDLTYEQYF
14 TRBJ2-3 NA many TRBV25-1 TGTGCCAGCAGTGAATATCGGGGCAACAGTGCGCAGTATTTT CASSEYRGNSAQYF
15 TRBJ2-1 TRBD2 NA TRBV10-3 TGTGCCATCAGGGATCCAGCGGGAGGGCCGGGTGAGCAGTTCTTC CAIRDPAGGPGEQFF
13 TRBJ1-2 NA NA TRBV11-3 TGTGCCAGCAGCCCCGACAGCCACTCTGGAAACACCTTC CASSPDSHSGNTF
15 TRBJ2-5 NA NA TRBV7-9 TGTGCCAGCAGCTTAGCGTCCGTCCCGAGAGGGACCCAGTACTTC CASSLASVPRGTQYF
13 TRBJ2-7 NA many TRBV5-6 TGTGCCAGCAGTCCGAACCCAACCTACGAGCAGTACTTC CASSPNPTYEQYF
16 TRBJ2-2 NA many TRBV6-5 TGTGCCAGCAGTTACTCCGACAGAACGAACACCGGGGAGCTGTTTTTT CASSYSDRTNTGELFF
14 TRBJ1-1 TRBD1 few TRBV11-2 TGTGCCAGCAGTACAGGACAGGCGAACACTGAAGCTTTCTTT CASSTGQANTEAFF
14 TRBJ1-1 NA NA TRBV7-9 TGTGCCAGCAGCTACCCAGGCAGAAAGTCTGAAGCTTTCTTT CASSYPGRKSEAFF
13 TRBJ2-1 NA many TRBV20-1 TGCAGTGCTCCACGTAAACTAGTGGATGAGCAGTTCTTC CSAPRKLVDEQFF
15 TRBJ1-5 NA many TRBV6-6 TGTGCCAGCAGTTACGGTCAGGGCGTGGGTCAGCCCCAGCATTTT CASSYGQGVGQPQHF
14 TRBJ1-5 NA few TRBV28 TGTGCCAGCAGTTGGGGGGCAGGCAATCAGCCCCAGCATTTT CASSWGAGNQPQHF
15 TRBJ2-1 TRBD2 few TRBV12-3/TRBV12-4 TGTGCCAGCAGCTCCGGACTAGCGAGGTACAATGAGCAGTTCTTC CASSSGLARYNEQFF
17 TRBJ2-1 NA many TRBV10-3 TGTGCCATCAGCGAAGGGGCTAGTGATCATTCCTACAATGAGCAGTTCTTC CAISEGASDHSYNEQFF
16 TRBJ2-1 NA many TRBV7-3 TGTGCCAGCAGCTTCGTTAGGTTCGGCAGGGGGGCTGAGCAGTTCTTC CASSFVRFGRGAEQFF
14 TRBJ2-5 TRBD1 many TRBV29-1 TGCAGCGTCACCGGACAGGATCTGTCAGAGACCCAGTACTTC CSVTGQDLSETQYF
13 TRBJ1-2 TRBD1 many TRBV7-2 TGTGCCAGCAGGTCACAGGGGCTGGATGGCTACACCTTC CASRSQGLDGYTF
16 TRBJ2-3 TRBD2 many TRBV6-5 TGTGCCAGCAGTTACCAACTAGCGCGCAGCACAGATACGCAGTATTTT CASSYQLARSTDTQYF
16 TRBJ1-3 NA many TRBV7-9 TGTGCCAGCAGCTTATTAGGGGACGGCTCTGGAAACACCATATATTTT CASSLLGDGSGNTIYF
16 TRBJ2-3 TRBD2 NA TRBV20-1 TGCAGTGCTCCTAGCCGTGGGACTAGCGGCACAGATACGCAGTATTTT CSAPSRGTSGTDTQYF
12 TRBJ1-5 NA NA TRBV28 TGTGCCAGCAGCCGTTACAATCAGCCCCAGCATTTT CASSRYNQPQHF
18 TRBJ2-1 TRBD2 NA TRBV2 TGTGCCAGCAGTGAGGCCCGGTTGGCTAGCGGTAAAGGGAATGAGCAGTTCTTC CASSEARLASGKGNEQFF
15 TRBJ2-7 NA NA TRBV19 TGTGCCAGGCCATCCATACAGGGCCCATCCGACGAGCAGTACTTC CARPSIQGPSDEQYF
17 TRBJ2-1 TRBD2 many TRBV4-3 TGCGCCAGCAGCCAAGATCGGGCTAGCGGGCCCTACAATGAGCAGTTCTTC CASSQDRASGPYNEQFF
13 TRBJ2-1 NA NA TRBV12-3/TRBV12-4 TGTGCCAGCAGTCTTAGCTCCTACAATGAGCAGTCCTTC CASSLSSYNEQSF
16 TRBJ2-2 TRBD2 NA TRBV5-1 TGCGCCAGCAGGCGGGGGGGGGAAAAGAACACCGGGGAGCTGTTTTTT CASRRGGEKNTGELFF
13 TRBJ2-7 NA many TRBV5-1 TGCGCCAGCAGATTAGCAGTCGGTTACGAGCAGTACTTC CASRLAVGYEQYF
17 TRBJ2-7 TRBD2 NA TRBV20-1 TGCAGTGCTAGAGTCCCTCAAGGACTAGCGGTCTCCTGCGAGCAGTACTTC CSARVPQGLAVSCEQYF
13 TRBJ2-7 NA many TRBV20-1 TGCAGTGCTAGAGCGCCACACTCCTACGAGCAGTACTTC CSARAPHSYEQYF
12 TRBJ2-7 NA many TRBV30 TGTGCCTGGAAGGGCAGGGTGGGCGAGCAGTACTTC CAWKGRVGEQYF
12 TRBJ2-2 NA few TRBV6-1 TGTGCCAGCAGAGAAAGGTGGGGGGAGCTGTTTTTT CASRERWGELFF
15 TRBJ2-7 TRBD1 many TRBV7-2 TGTGCCAGCAGCCCTCCAGGGACAGGGCGCTACGAGCAGTACTTC CASSPPGTGRYEQYF